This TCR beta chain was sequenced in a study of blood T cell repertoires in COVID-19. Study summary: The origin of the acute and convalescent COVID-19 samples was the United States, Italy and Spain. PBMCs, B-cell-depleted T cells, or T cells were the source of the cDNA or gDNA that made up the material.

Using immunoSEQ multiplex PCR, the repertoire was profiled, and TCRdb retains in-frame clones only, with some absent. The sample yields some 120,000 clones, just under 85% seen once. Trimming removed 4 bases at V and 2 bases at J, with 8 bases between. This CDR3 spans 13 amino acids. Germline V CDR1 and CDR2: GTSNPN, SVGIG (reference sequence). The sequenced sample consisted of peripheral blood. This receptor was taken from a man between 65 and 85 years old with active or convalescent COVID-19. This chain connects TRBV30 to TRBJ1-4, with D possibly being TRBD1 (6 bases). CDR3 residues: CAWTGQTNEKLFF. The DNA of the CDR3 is TGTGCCTGGACCGGACAGACTAATGAAAAACTGTTTTTT.